These 27 T cell receptor beta chains were all obtained from the same sample, sequenced in a study of metastatic and nonmetastatic thyroid tumors. Prior to thyroid surgery, none of the patients had received any treatment. TCRdb ran MiXCR on the PCR reads. The sample contains fewer than 20,000 clones, about 19% of which appear only once. The sample taken for sequencing was tumor tissue. These receptors came from a female donor with papillary thyroid cancer or a benign thyroid nodule (not recorded which). Some clones in this sample may be carry-over from other donors' samples.

J is TRBJ2-2 and V is TRBV11-2; TRBD2 agrees at 12 bases. The V gene's germline CDR1 is SGHAT and CDR2 FQNNGV. V lost 5 bases to trimming and J lost 7 bases; unmatched junction nucleotides: 8. The CDR3 covers 16 residues. CDR3 DNA sequence: TGTGCCAGCAGCCCCCGACTAGCGGGAGTCGGCGGGGAGCTGTTTTTT. Its translation is CASSPRLAGVGGELFF.

At least ten counts were recorded for this clone. V usage is TRBV10-3 and J usage is TRBJ1-4, with 12 positions matching TRBD1. V gave up 4 bases and J gave up 13 bases; unmatched junction bases: 4. This CDR3 region has 13 residues. The germline V gene encodes CDR1 ENHRY and CDR2 SYGVKD. The CDR3: CAISGDRGLGLFF. CDR3 nucleotide sequence: TGTGCCATCAGTGGGGACAGGGGGCTAGGACTGTTTTTT.

This clone appeared many times. The chain employs TRBV5-1 and TRBJ1-1, with D tentatively TRBD1 (6 bases). The ends were cut back, 4 bases at V and 1 base at J, with 11 bases in the middle. Looked up from germline, CDR1 is SGHRS and CDR2 is YFSETQ. CDR3 length equals 14 residues. The CDR3 spells CASSVDSSNTEAFF. CDR3 sequence (DNA): TGCGCCAGCAGCGTGGACAGCTCGAACACTGAAGCTTTCTTT.

Concerning this clone itself: A much larger clone lies one base from this, so it may be a read error. In DNA, the CDR3 is TGTGCCAGCAGCTTGGGCTGTAGGACGGAGACCCAGTACTTC. Translating gives CASSLGCRTETQYF. The chain uses TRBV5-6 and TRBJ2-5; D is undetermined. Per the germline V gene, CDR1 is SGHDT and CDR2 is YYEEEE. The CDR3 spans 14 residues. V dropped 0 bases and J dropped 5 bases, with 11 bases sitting between them.

This clone has at least ten counts. The chain carries TRBV5-4 and TRBJ2-3; no definite D call. CDR3 size: 14 residues. The germline V and J ends were trimmed by 0 bases and 0 bases, with 5 bases remaining between them. CDR1 SGHNT and CDR2 YYREEE come from the germline V gene (reference sequence). The CDR3, as DNA: TGTGCCAGCAGCTTGGCACCTAGCACAGATACGCAGTATTTT. Protein product: CASSLAPSTDTQYF.

This clone showed up many times. V usage is TRBV11-1 and J usage is TRBJ1-1; D is perhaps TRBD1 (6 bases). CDR1 SGHAT and CDR2 FQDESV come from the germline V gene (reference sequence). This CDR3 comprises 16 residues. V lost 6 bases and J 4 bases, leaving 21 bases between the germline ends. The CDR3 protein is CASRQIGGLSGTEAFF. In DNA, the CDR3 is TGTGCCAGCAGGCAAATAGGGGGGCTAAGCGGCACTGAAGCTTTCTTT.

This clone showed up just a few times. The CDR3: CASRGTQGTDNSPLHF. For the CDR3, the DNA is TGTGCCAGCAGAGGGACACAGGGTACGGATAATTCACCCCTCCACTTT. This chain uses TRBV28 with TRBJ1-6, with D perhaps TRBD1 (6 bases). V was pared by 6 bases and J by 5 bases, with 17 bases between. From germline, CDR1 is MDHEN and CDR2 SYDVKM. The CDR3 totals 16 residues.

By share of the sample, this clone is medium-sized (0.01 to 0.1%). CDR3 sequence reads: CASSNRITEAFF. CDR3 in DNA: TGTGCCAGCAGTAACAGGATCACTGAAGCTTTCTTT. This chain joins TRBV6-1 and TRBJ1-1; TRBD1 is a possible D gene (5 bases). V was shortened by 5 bases and J by 4 bases, with 8 bases between the two germline ends. The CDR3 is made up of 12 amino acids. Germline loops: CDR1 MNHNS, CDR2 SASEGT.

This clone came up many times. This chain connects TRBV20-1 to TRBJ2-1, with TRBD2 identical over 10 bases. CDR1 and CDR2 (germline): DFQATT, SNEGSKA (reference sequence). The CDR3 is made up of 17 amino acids. Trimming removed 3 bases from V and 1 base from J; junction bases left unmatched: 9. As DNA, the CDR3 is TGCAGTGCTAGTGGGGTACTAGCGGGAAAATCCTACAATGAGCAGTTCTTC. This sequence encodes CSASGVLAGKSYNEQFF.

This clone was counted many times. The chain combines TRBV19 with TRBJ2-2; 13 bases line up with TRBD2. With V trimmed by 3 bases and J by 6 bases, 7 bases remained unmatched. CDR1 and CDR2 from the germline V gene are LNHDA and SQIVND (reference sequence). The CDR3 is 17 residues long. The CDR3 coding sequence is TGTGCCAGTAGTATGGGATTTGGACTAGCGGGAGCCGGGGAGCTGTTTTTT. It yields the protein CASSMGFGLAGAGELFF.

Ten or more counts support this clone. The chain links TRBV25-1 to TRBJ1-4; D is uncertain. Between the trimmed V and J ends, which lost 5 bases and 4 bases, there was a span of 11 bases. Per the germline V gene, CDR1 is MGHDK and CDR2 is SYGVNS. This CDR3 spans 14 amino acids. The CDR3 DNA follows: TGTGCCAGCAGTATAGGGCCACTTAATGAAAAACTGTTTTTT. This sequence encodes CASSIGPLNEKLFF. The full variable domain, completed using reference TRBV25-1 and TRBJ1-4, is EADIYQTPRYLVIGTGKKITLECSQTMGHDKMYWYQQDPGMELHLIHYSYGVNSTEKGDLSSESTVSRIRTEHFPLTLESARPSHTSQYLCASSIGPLNEKLFFGSGTQLSVL.

The V and J genes are TRBV30 and TRBJ2-6; 9 bases are a match to TRBD1. CDR1 and CDR2 from the germline V gene are GTSNPN and SVGIG (reference sequence). This CDR3 spans 14 amino acids. The trim removed 6 bases at V and 2 bases at J, leaving 2 bases unmatched. CDR3 in amino acids: CACRQGAGANVLTF. Here the CDR3 DNA reads TGTGCCTGCCGACAGGGGGCTGGGGCCAACGTCCTGACTTTC.

This clone was detected a few times. The V gene is TRBV6-6, the J gene TRBJ2-7; tentatively, D is TRBD1 (5 bases). CDR1 MNHNY and CDR2 SVGAGI come from the germline V gene (reference sequence). Trimming removed 4 bases from V and 4 bases from J, with 26 bases in between. The CDR3 consists of 18 residues. The CDR3 sequence: CASSSAQGEVLSYYEQYV. The CDR3 DNA reads TGTGCCAGCAGTTCTGCGCAGGGTGAGGTACTCTCCTATTACGAGCAGTACGTC.

This sequence joins TRBV10-3 and TRBJ2-3, with 10 bases aligning to TRBD2. CDR1 is ENHRY, CDR2 SYGVKD, per germline. The CDR3 has 22 residues. The J segment lost 1 base and the V segment lost 9 bases, leaving 28 bases of the junction unmatched. The chain's CDR3 is CAMITNQKLTQRTSGGTDTQYF. The CDR3 nucleotides read TGTGCCATGATCACAAACCAGAAACTCACCCAACGAACTAGCGGGGGCACAGATACGCAGTATTTT.

The table lists this clone with many counts. V and J are TRBV20-1 and TRBJ2-5, with D uncertain. Germline assignment: CDR1 DFQATT and CDR2 SNEGSKA (reference sequence). The CDR3 consists of 14 residues. Trimming took off 6 bases at V and 1 base at J, with 15 bases between the two ends. The CDR3 DNA sequence: TGCAGTGCCCTCCTCATGGGCCTCCAAGAGACCCAGTACTTC. Translation gives CSALLMGLQETQYF.

This clone turned up a few times. The chain employs TRBV7-9 and TRBJ1-2, with D maybe TRBD1 (6 bases). V lost 5 bases, J lost 7 bases, and 8 bases lay in between. The CDR3 contains 11 residues. Germline V gene sequence: CDR1 SEHNR, CDR2 FQNEAQ (reference sequence). Here the CDR3 DNA reads TGTGCCAGCAGCGGGGGGGCTGGCTACACCTTC. Its translation is CASSGGAGYTF.

This clone was counted at least ten times. This may come from a read error, since a much larger clone is one base off. Other DNA sequences from this sample encode an identical CDR3 as well. The chain joins TRBV7-9 to TRBJ2-1, with D perhaps matching TRBD2 (6 bases). There are 12 residues in the CDR3. Germline CDR1 SEHNR, CDR2 FQNEAQ (reference sequence). Deletions cut 3 bases from V and 9 bases from J, with 9 bases between. The CDR3 DNA is TGTGCCAGCAGCTTGGAGCGGGTTGAGCAGTTCTTC. Its translation is CASSLERVEQFF.

This clone was seen once. This chain connects TRBV5-1 to TRBJ2-7; D is ambiguous. The CDR3 totals 11 residues. Germline V gene lookup returns CDR1 SGHRS and CDR2 YFSETQ. Between the trimmed V and J ends, which lost 4 bases and 4 bases, there was a span of 6 bases. CDR3 sequence (DNA): TGCGCCAGCAGCACCTCGTACGAGCAGTACTTC. It is translated as CASSTSYEQYF.

The V gene is TRBV11-2, the J gene TRBJ2-7; the match to TRBD1 covers 10 bases. Germline-derived CDR1 and CDR2 are SGHAT and FQNNGV. With V trimmed by 7 bases and J by 2 bases, 8 bases remained unmatched. The CDR3 is made up of 15 amino acids. This CDR3 reads CASTPWTGGTYEQYF. In nucleotides, the CDR3 is TGTGCCAGCACGCCTTGGACAGGGGGAACCTACGAGCAGTACTTC.

This clone was found many times. This sequence joins TRBV5-1 and TRBJ2-7, with 9 bases fitting TRBD1. The V gene end was trimmed by 3 bases and the J gene end by 4 bases; junction bases not matched to a gene: 8. Per germline, CDR1 SGHRS and CDR2 YFSETQ. The CDR3 has 15 residues. CDR3 residues: CASSYSGTGLYEQYF. The DNA of the CDR3 is TGCGCCAGCAGCTATTCCGGGACAGGGCTTTACGAGCAGTACTTC.

Relative to its sample, this clone is large. The chain uses TRBV5-1 and TRBJ2-7; weak D call: TRBD2 (5 bases). Trimming stripped 0 bases from V and 0 bases from J, with 7 bases between. Germline V gene data show CDR1 as SGHRS and CDR2 as YFSETQ. CDR3 length: 14 amino acids. The CDR3: CASSLAGNSYEQYF. The DNA for the CDR3 is TGCGCCAGCAGCTTGGCGGGGAACTCCTACGAGCAGTACTTC. The full variable domain, completed using reference TRBV5-1 and TRBJ2-7, is KAGVTQTPRYLIKTRGQQVTLSCSPISGHRSVSWYQQTPGQGLQFLFEYFSETQRNKGNFPGRFSGRQFSNSRSEMNVSTLELGDSALYLCASSLAGNSYEQYFGPGTRLTVT.

This clone was observed at least ten times. The rearrangement links TRBV6-5 to TRBJ2-1, with 9 bases identical to TRBD2. The germline gives CDR1 MNHEY, CDR2 SVGAGI. The CDR3 runs 19 residues. V lost 0 bases, J lost 0 bases, and 9 bases stayed unmatched. CDR3 residues: CASSYSPASGTYSYNEQFF. The CDR3 nucleotides read TGTGCCAGCAGTTACTCCCCGGCTAGCGGGACCTACTCCTACAATGAGCAGTTCTTC.

This clone was detected ten times or more. V gene TRBV7-2 combines with J gene TRBJ2-3; 8 nucleotides agree with TRBD2. Germline assignment: CDR1 SGHTA and CDR2 FQGNSA. This CDR3 is 14 amino acids long. V lost 1 base and J lost 4; bases outside the gene matches: 1. In DNA form, the CDR3 reads TGTGCCAGCAGCTTAGGTAGCGGGGCAGATACGCAGTATTTT. It encodes CASSLGSGADTQYF.

This clone was picked up many times. Other nucleotide sequences from this sample produce the same CDR3. The V and J genes are TRBV6-1 and TRBJ2-7; TRBD1 matches at 10 bases. Germline trimming cut 6 bases from V and 1 base from J; bases unmatched to any gene: 9. Germline loops: CDR1 MNHNS, CDR2 SASEGT. This CDR3 contains 16 residues. The CDR3 nucleotides are TGTGCCAGCAGACCCCCGGGGGACAGGGGATCCTACGAGCAGTACTTC. This sequence encodes CASRPPGDRGSYEQYF.

This clone has ten or more counts. The J gene is TRBJ1-5, the V gene TRBV30; D possibly corresponds to TRBD1 (6 bases). The CDR3 has 13 amino acids. The V end lost 5 bases, the J end lost 5 bases, and 13 bases lay between the germline ends. Germline V gives CDR1 GTSNPN, CDR2 SVGIG (reference sequence). The CDR3 bases are TGTGCCTGGGCGGGGGGGCCGGATCAGCCCCAGCATTTT. It is translated as CAWAGGPDQPQHF.

The V and J genes are TRBV6-2 or TRBV6-3 and TRBJ2-7; 14 nucleotides agree with TRBD2. V was pared by 2 bases and J by 5 bases, with 2 bases of the junction left unmatched. Germline V lookup: CDR1 MNHEY, CDR2 SVGEGT. This CDR3 is built from 15 residues. CDR3 coding DNA: TGTGCCAGCAGTTACGGGACTAGCGGGAGCGACGAGCAGTACTTC. Residues: CASSYGTSGSDEQYF.

The sample holds a few counts of this clone. V usage is TRBV6-1 and J usage is TRBJ2-1, with 9 nucleotides matching TRBD2. V shed 6 bases, J shed 5 bases, and the junction held 8 bases outside the gene matches. The CDR3 is 15 residues long. Germline CDR1 is MNHNS and CDR2 is SASEGT. The CDR3 sequence: CASREPGLAHNEQFF. CDR3 nucleotides: TGTGCCAGCAGAGAACCGGGACTAGCACACAATGAGCAGTTCTTC.